This TCR beta chain was captured in a study of T cell responses to AZD1222 COVID-19 vaccine. Study-wide results and caveats: Donors were chiefly white British, with a greater number of females, and clonal diversity was perhaps underestimated. No day 14 peak samples; only post-peak repertoires were characterized.

Clones were sequenced by immunoSEQ multiplex PCR, and TCRdb holds only the in-frame ones, with some missing. The sample shows 150,000 to 200,000 clones, 90% to 95% of them seen only once. Trimming left V 0 bases short and J 4 bases short, with 10 bases between. CDR1 and CDR2 from the germline V gene are LGHNA and YNFKEQ. The CDR3 has 14 residues. About this clone: Its antigen is as yet unknown.

The genes are TRBV4-2 and TRBJ2-7, with a tentative D call TRBD2 (6 bases). The sequence came from an adult in good health. The specimen comprised peripheral blood, sampled on day 0 of AZD1222 vaccination. Written as DNA, the CDR3 is TGTGCCAGCAGCCAAGATCGACTAGGGTACGAGCAGTACTTC. As protein: CASSQDRLGYEQYF.